This T cell receptor (beta chain) was captured in a study of blood T cell repertoires in COVID-19. Across the whole study: Spain, Italy and the United States supplied samples that represented acute and convalescent COVID-19. PBMCs, B-cell-depleted T cells, or T cells provided the cDNA or gDNA that made up the material.

How the authors handled the data: Nucleated cell number was recorded as an estimate derived from reference gene primer amplification. Only in-frame clones appear in the TCRdb table, and some are missing; sequencing was by immunoSEQ multiplex PCR. For V, J and clone size, that table is used; D and trimming come from the DNA. The data hold 75,000 or so clones, with roughly 84% observed a single time. Germline assignment: CDR1 DFQATT and CDR2 SNEGSKA (reference sequence). The CDR3 has 15 residues. V was clipped by 3 bases and J by 1 base; unmatched bases: 4. The chain links TRBV20-1 to TRBJ2-2, with TRBD2 matching over 8 bases. Sequencing was performed on peripheral blood. This TCR was recovered from a man over 45 with acute or convalescent COVID-19. The CDR3 region is CSASIAGGNTGELFF. The CDR3, as DNA: TGCAGTGCTAGTATCGCGGGGGGGAACACCGGGGAGCTGTTTTTT.